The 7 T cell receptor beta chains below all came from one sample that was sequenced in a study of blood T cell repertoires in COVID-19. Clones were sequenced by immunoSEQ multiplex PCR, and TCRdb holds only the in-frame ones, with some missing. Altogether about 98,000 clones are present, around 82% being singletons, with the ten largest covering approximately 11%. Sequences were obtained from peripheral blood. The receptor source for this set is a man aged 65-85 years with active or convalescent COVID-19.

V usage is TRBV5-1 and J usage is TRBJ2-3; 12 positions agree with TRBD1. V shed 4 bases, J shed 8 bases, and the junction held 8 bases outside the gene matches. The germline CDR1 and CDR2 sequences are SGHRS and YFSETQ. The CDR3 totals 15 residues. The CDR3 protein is CASSPGQGAFATQYF. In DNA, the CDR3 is TGCGCCAGCAGCCCGGGACAGGGGGCGTTCGCTACGCAGTATTTT.

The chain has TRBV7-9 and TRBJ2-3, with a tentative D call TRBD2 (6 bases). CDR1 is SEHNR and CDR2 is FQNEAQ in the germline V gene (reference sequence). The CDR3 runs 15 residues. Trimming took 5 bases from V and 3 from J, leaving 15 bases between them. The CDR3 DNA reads TGTGCCAGCAGCCCGACGGGGGTGGGGACAGATACGCAGTATTTT. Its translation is CASSPTGVGTDTQYF.

The CDR3 loop reads CASSLGQGNIQYF. The DNA of the CDR3 is TGTGCCAGCAGCTTGGGACAGGGGAACATTCAGTACTTC. The chain uses TRBV7-2 and TRBJ2-4; 10 bases are a match to TRBD1. The CDR3 has 13 residues. Trimming at V came to 3 bases and at J to 7 bases, leaving 0 bases not matched to a gene. Germline V gene lookup returns CDR1 SGHTA and CDR2 FQGNSA.

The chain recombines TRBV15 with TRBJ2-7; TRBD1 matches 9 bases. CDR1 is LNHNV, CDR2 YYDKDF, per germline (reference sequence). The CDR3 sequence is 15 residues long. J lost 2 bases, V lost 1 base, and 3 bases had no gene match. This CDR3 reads CATSRGGTGTYEQYF. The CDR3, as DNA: TGTGCCACCAGCAGAGGAGGGACAGGGACCTACGAGCAGTACTTC. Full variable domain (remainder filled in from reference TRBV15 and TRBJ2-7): DAMVIQNPRYQVTQFGKPVTLSCSQTLNHNVMYWYQQKSSQAPKLLFHYYDKDFNNEADTPDNFQSRRPNTSFCFLDIRSPGLGDTAMYLCATSRGGTGTYEQYFGPGTRLTVT.

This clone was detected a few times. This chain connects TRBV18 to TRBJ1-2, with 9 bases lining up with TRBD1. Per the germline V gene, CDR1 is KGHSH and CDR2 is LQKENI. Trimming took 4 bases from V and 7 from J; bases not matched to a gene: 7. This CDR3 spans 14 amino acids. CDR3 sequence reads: CASSRGQGRAGYTF. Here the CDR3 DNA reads TGTGCCAGCTCACGAGGACAGGGGCGGGCTGGCTACACCTTC. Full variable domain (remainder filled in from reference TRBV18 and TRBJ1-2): NAGVMQNPRHLVRRRGQEARLRCSPMKGHSHVYWYRQLPEEGLKFMVYLQKENIIDESGMPKERFSAEFPKEGPSILRIQQVVRGDSAAYFCASSRGQGRAGYTFGSGTRLTVV.

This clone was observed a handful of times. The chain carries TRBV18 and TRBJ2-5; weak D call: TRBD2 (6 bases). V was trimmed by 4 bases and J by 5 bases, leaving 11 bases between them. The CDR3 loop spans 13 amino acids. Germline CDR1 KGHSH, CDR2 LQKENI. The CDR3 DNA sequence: TGTGCCAGCTCACTTAACGGAGGGGAGACCCAGTACTTC. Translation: CASSLNGGETQYF.

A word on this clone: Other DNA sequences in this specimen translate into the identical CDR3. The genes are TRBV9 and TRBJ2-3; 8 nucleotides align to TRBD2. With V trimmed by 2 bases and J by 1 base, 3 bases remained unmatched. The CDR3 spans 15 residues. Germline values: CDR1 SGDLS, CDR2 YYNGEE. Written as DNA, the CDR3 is TGTGCCAGCAGCGTCGGGGGGGCCGGCACAGATACGCAGTATTTT. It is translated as CASSVGGAGTDTQYF.